A selection of T cell receptor beta chains follows, all from one sample in a study of early T cells in non-severe SARS-CoV-2 infection. TCRdb itself ran the 5' RACE reads through MiXCR, one entry per CDR3 protein. This sample has around 31,000 distinct CDR3 sequences, with about 10% found just once. The source material was whole blood. These receptor sequences come from an adult who was a healthcare worker with PCR-confirmed SARS-CoV-2 infection or an uninfected control (not recorded which). CDR3s include the opening cysteine and the closing phenylalanine or tryptophan.

j_call v_call cdr3_aa
TRBJ1-2 TRBV4-2 CASSQDFAGGNGYTF
TRBJ1-2 TRBV19 CASRQPGADGYTF
TRBJ2-7 TRBV20-1 CSARQDEQYF
TRBJ2-3 TRBV11-2 CASSPGTTRGTQYF
TRBJ1-3 TRBV3-1 CASSQGSGNTIYF
TRBJ2-2 TRBV11-2 CASSKRDTGELFF
TRBJ1-5 TRBV20-1 CSAGVLGNQPQHF
TRBJ2-7 TRBV18 CASSEATTYEQYF
TRBJ2-2 TRBV12-3/TRBV12-4 CASSQWTLTEVGELFF
TRBJ2-1 TRBV12-3/TRBV12-4 CASSSTTSLGNEQFF
TRBJ1-1 TRBV11-2 CASSVQGRAFF
TRBJ2-7 TRBV11-1 CASSSPGTGSYEQYF
TRBJ1-2 TRBV7-2 CASSLDRGQGYTF
TRBJ2-1 TRBV6-5 CASSYSDGNEQFF
TRBJ2-2 TRBV6-1 CASSEVTGVGELFF
TRBJ2-2 TRBV29-1 CSATHREGELFF
TRBJ1-3 TRBV20-1 CSASEGGPGNTIYF
TRBJ1-4 TRBV5-4 CASSSGGSGLGAEKLFF
TRBJ1-1 TRBV18 CASYEGRANTEAFF
TRBJ1-1 TRBV7-9 CASSWRQGGTEAFF
TRBJ1-2 TRBV18 CASSPAQEYGYTF
TRBJ1-5 TRBV18 CASSQDRTGYQPQHF
TRBJ2-3 TRBV3-1 CASSQDGGDTQYF
TRBJ2-7 TRBV7-9 CASSHGGRTYEQYF
TRBJ2-3 TRBV5-1 CASSSEQFGDTDTQYF
TRBJ1-4 TRBV13 CASSSYDRAATNEKLFF
TRBJ2-7 TRBV4-3 CASSQGGTGNEQYF
TRBJ2-7 TRBV14 CASSLKGAGWEQYF
TRBJ2-7 TRBV10-1 CASSSTGSSSYEQYF
TRBJ2-7 TRBV4-3 CASSQEPGQREQYF
TRBJ2-5 TRBV5-1 CASSLFPQETQYF
TRBJ2-3 TRBV7-3 CASSQGTSTDTQYF
TRBJ1-3 TRBV29-1 CSVEDPDSNTIYF
TRBJ1-4 TRBV24-1 CATSDATGEKLFF
TRBJ1-4 TRBV6-5 CASSYGVNNEKLFF
TRBJ2-5 TRBV6-2/TRBV6-3 CASSYRGSGETQYF
TRBJ2-3 TRBV15 CATVFTQYF
TRBJ1-4 TRBV7-9 CASNPWRGGEKLFF
TRBJ2-1 TRBV6-6 CASRDSNEQFF
TRBJ1-6 TRBV6-4 CASSDGTGQGSPLHF